Listed below are T cell receptor beta chains from one sample, sequenced in a study of Tregs in tolerant kidney transplant recipients. Only in-frame clones appear in the TCRdb table, and some are missing; sequencing was by immunoSEQ multiplex PCR. The sample lists around 70,000 clones; roughly 92% were seen once. Sample: CD8+ T cells from blood, taken before the transplant. These receptor sequences come from a human donor who received a combined kidney and bone marrow transplant. The CDR3 runs from the conserved cysteine through the conserved F or W.

j_call v_call cdr3_aa
TRBJ2-1 TRBV7-9 CFTRGGLTYNEQFF
TRBJ2-7 TRBV2 CASMGTSGEQYF
TRBJ2-3 TRBV2 CASSETSGVVTQYF
TRBJ2-1 TRBV14 CASSQPSGRPSYNEQFF
TRBJ1-1 TRBV7-2 CASSLPGQGAGTEAFF
TRBJ2-1 TRBV7-9 CASFIPGLNYNEQFF
TRBJ2-5 TRBV12-5 CASGKAGDRETQYF
TRBJ2-4 TRBV27 CASSPRDRELGIQYF
TRBJ2-7 TRBV27 CASSLGNSYEQYF
TRBJ2-2 TRBV9 CASSADGTGWTGELFF
TRBJ1-2 TRBV27 CASSSTGEINYGYTF
TRBJ2-4 TRBV4-1 CASSSLGEDIQYF
TRBJ1-1 TRBV5-1 CASSSTGGDGASEAFF
TRBJ2-7 TRBV7-9 CASSLGPLYEQYF
TRBJ2-2 TRBV11-2 CASSPGTGELFF
TRBJ2-1 TRBV4-3 CASSQFLVDEQFF
TRBJ2-7 TRBV4-1 CASSRRGEEQYF
TRBJ2-5 TRBV5-1 CASSPGLPRGSQETQYF
TRBJ2-2 TRBV4-2 CASSHGQGVTGELFF
TRBJ2-7 TRBV4-1 CASSQVAGSSYEQYF
TRBJ2-7 TRBV7-2 CASSPWTSGHEQYF
TRBJ1-2 TRBV6-5 CASSYSPGGGYGYTF
TRBJ1-2 TRBV19 CASSIGQFSYGYTF
TRBJ2-3 TRBV19 CASSPYFFSADTQYF
TRBJ1-6 TRBV2 CASRRQGANSPLHF
TRBJ1-2 TRBV4-1 CASSQDPGGNGYTF
TRBJ1-3 TRBV9 CASSVNPSTGDTIYF
TRBJ2-7 TRBV15 CATSLTGNSYEQYF
TRBJ2-2 TRBV27 CASGLAANTGELFF
TRBJ2-5 TRBV4-1 CASSHRLAGGGETQYF
TRBJ1-5 TRBV4-3 CASRDTGPSYSNQPQHF
TRBJ2-3 TRBV4-2 CASSPLQGSGTQYF
TRBJ2-7 TRBV11-2 CASSSGLASSYEQYF
TRBJ1-5 TRBV6-5 CASSYSDGDQPQHF
TRBJ1-2 TRBV4-1 CASSQAGGAGYGYTF
TRBJ2-5 TRBV6-6 CASRLTGSAGETQYF
TRBJ2-5 TRBV2 CASVAGVKETQYF